This passage covers 12 T cell receptor beta chains from one sample sequenced in a study of T cells in Graves' hyperthyroidism and ophthalmopathy. Amplification of TCR beta CDR3 regions used RNA as the template. The study used the HTBI primer set for a first-round RT-PCR of the TCR CDR3. TCRdb reprocessed the multiplex PCR reads via MiXCR and lists one record per CDR3 protein. This table holds fewer than 350,000 distinct CDR3 sequences, 15% to 20% found once. Specimen: blood. Receptors originate from a woman in her thirties or forties with Graves' ophthalmopathy.

This clonotype was seen ten or more times. The rearrangement uses TRBV29-1 and TRBJ2-7, with 7 bases matching TRBD2. V was clipped by 3 bases and J by 3 bases; unmatched bases: 11. The CDR3 contains 15 residues. Germline V gives CDR1 SQVTM, CDR2 ANQGSEA. The CDR3 DNA is TGCAGCGTTGAGGGAGGGACCGTCGGTTTCTACGAGCAGTACTTC. It codes for CSVEGGTVGFYEQYF.

This clonotype has a count of ten or more. The V gene is TRBV11-2, the J gene TRBJ2-5; 11 nucleotides match TRBD2. V was clipped by 5 bases and J by 7 bases; unmatched bases: 12. Germline CDR1 and CDR2: SGHAT and FQNNGV. The CDR3 extends over 16 amino acids. The CDR3 DNA follows: TGTGCCAGCAGCATCGGGACTAGCGGCAAGGTGGTGACCCAGTACTTC. This codes for CASSIGTSGKVVTQYF.

The V and J genes are TRBV28 and TRBJ2-7; 14 bases are shared with TRBD2. Germline V gene sequence: CDR1 MDHEN, CDR2 SYDVKM. The V and J ends lost 3 bases and 6 bases, in that order; junction bases with no gene match: 4. The CDR3 loop spans 15 amino acids. The CDR3 DNA reads as TGTGCCAGCAGTTTTTCGGGGACTAGCGGGGGCGAGCAGTACTTC. Translating gives CASSFSGTSGGEQYF.

This clonotype was observed at least ten times. This rearrangement joins TRBV6-1 to TRBJ1-5, with D possibly being TRBD1 (6 bases). From germline, CDR1 is MNHNS and CDR2 SASEGT. The CDR3 is 12 residues long. The V gene lost 6 bases and the J gene lost 5 bases, with 8 bases spanning the gap. The CDR3 DNA follows: TGTGCCAGCAGACAGGGTGATCAGCCCCAGCATTTT. This sequence encodes CASRQGDQPQHF.

Comment on this clonotype: A much bigger clone sits one base away, suggesting this may be a read error. The CDR3 does not close with the conserved phenylalanine or tryptophan, likely indicating a read error. The genes are TRBV12-3 or TRBV12-4 and TRBJ1-2; D is uncertain. V lost 7 bases and J lost 2, with 14 bases in between. The CDR3 runs 14 residues. Written as DNA, the CDR3 is TGTGCCAGCAATCCGTTTGGGGAGAACTATGGCTACACCCTC. As protein: CASNPFGENYGYTL.

A few counts support this clonotype. This sequence joins TRBV3-1 and TRBJ2-7; D is unclear. The CDR3 consists of 13 residues. Trimming cost V 1 base and J 3 bases, with 7 bases left between them. The V gene's germline CDR1 is LGHDT and CDR2 YNNKEL (reference sequence). CDR3 sequence: CASSQGSYYEQYF. In nucleotides, the CDR3 is TGTGCCAGCAGCCAAGGGTCCTACTACGAGCAGTACTTC.

V is TRBV12-3 or TRBV12-4 and J is TRBJ2-7, with TRBD2 matching over 7 bases. The V segment lost 3 bases and the J segment 3 bases; nucleotides outside the gene matches: 8. The length of the CDR3 is 15 residues. CDR3 sequence reads: CASSFPGEGRYEQYF. CDR3 DNA sequence: TGTGCCAGCAGTTTCCCCGGGGAGGGGCGCTACGAGCAGTACTTC.

Only a few counts were recorded for this clonotype. This sequence joins TRBV6-1 and TRBJ1-2, with 7 positions matching TRBD1. The germline V gene has CDR1 MNHNS and CDR2 SASEGT. The junction had 9 bases not matched to a gene; V was cut back by 5 bases and J by 0 bases. CDR3 length: 16 amino acids. Written as DNA, the CDR3 is TGTGCCAGCAGTATTAGACAGGGCCGTTCTAACTATGGCTACACCTTC. Protein product: CASSIRQGRSNYGYTF.

This clonotype was found many times. The gene calls are TRBV12-3 or TRBV12-4 and TRBJ1-1; D may be TRBD1 (5 bases). V lost 2 bases to trimming and J lost 6 bases, with 7 bases between them. The CDR3 is made up of 12 amino acids. This CDR3 is CASSLRGAEAFF. The CDR3 bases are TGTGCCAGCAGTTTAAGGGGAGCTGAAGCTTTCTTT.

Many counts were recorded for this clonotype. The V call is TRBV28, the J call TRBJ1-1; 11 bases fit TRBD1. Germline V CDR1 and CDR2: MDHEN, SYDVKM. The CDR3 length is 15 residues. V lost 6 bases to trimming and J lost 2 bases; unmatched junction nucleotides: 5. CDR3 loop: CASSRGTGGNTEAFF. The CDR3 DNA reads TGTGCCAGCAGCCGAGGGACAGGGGGAAACACTGAAGCTTTCTTT.

This clonotype was seen repeatedly, ten times or more. The chain employs TRBV2 and TRBJ1-1, with TRBD1 identical over 8 bases. Looked up from germline, CDR1 is SNHLY and CDR2 is FYNNEI. Trimming at V came to 9 bases and at J to 1 base, leaving 13 bases not matched to a gene. The CDR3 is 16 residues long. This CDR3 is CASPRGQGGSNTEAFF. CDR3 in DNA: TGTGCCAGTCCCCGTGGACAGGGAGGATCGAACACTGAAGCTTTCTTT.

Many counts were recorded for this clonotype. The conserved phenylalanine or tryptophan is not found at the CDR3 terminus, so this likely reflects a read error. The chain employs TRBV12-3 or TRBV12-4 and TRBJ1-1, with D hard to call. V lost 2 bases, J lost 3 bases, and 7 bases lay in between. The length of the CDR3 is 13 residues. The CDR3 loop is CASSLSTYTEAFL. The CDR3 coding sequence is TGTGCCAGCAGTTTATCAACCTACACTGAAGCTTTCCTT.